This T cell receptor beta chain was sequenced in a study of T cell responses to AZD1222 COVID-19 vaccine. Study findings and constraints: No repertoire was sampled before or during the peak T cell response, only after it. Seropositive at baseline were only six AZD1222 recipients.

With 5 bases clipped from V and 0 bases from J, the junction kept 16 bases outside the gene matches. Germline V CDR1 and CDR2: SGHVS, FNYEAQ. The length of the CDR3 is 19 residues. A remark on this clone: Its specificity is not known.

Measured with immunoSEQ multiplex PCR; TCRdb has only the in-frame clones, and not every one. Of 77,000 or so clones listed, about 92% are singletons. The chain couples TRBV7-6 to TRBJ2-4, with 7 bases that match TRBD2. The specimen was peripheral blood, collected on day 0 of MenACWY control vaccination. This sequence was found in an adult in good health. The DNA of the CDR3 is TGTGCCAGCAGCCAAACCCGGGGACTAACCCGAGGAGCCAAAAACATTCAGTACTTC. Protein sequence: CASSQTRGLTRGAKNIQYF.